This note documents a single T cell receptor (beta chain) sequence. The data were taken from a study of blood T cell repertoires in COVID-19. TCRdb keeps only in-frame clones here, not all; method: immunoSEQ multiplex PCR. In the table there are under 350,000 clones, roughly 91% of which are singletons. The CDR3 sequence is 14 residues long. From germline, CDR1 is MNHEY and CDR2 SVGAGI. V shed 4 bases and J shed 5 bases, with 14 bases lying between them. The sample taken for sequencing was peripheral blood. The chain couples TRBV6-5 to TRBJ1-2; D is uncertain. The source of this sequence is a middle-aged man with acute or convalescent COVID-19. CDR3 in amino acids: CASSWMAGKYGYTF. The DNA of the CDR3 is TGTGCCAGCAGTTGGATGGCAGGAAAGTATGGCTACACCTTC.